This T cell receptor (beta chain) emerged from a study of blood T cell repertoires in COVID-19. Turning to the study itself: The origin of the acute and convalescent COVID-19 samples was the United States, Italy and Spain. PBMCs, B-cell-depleted T cells, or T cells were the source of the cDNA or gDNA that made up the material.

Source study methods: Reference gene primer amplification in the assay estimated nucleated cell counts. Clones were sequenced by immunoSEQ multiplex PCR, and TCRdb holds only the in-frame ones, with some missing. That table furnishes V, J and clone size, whereas the DNA furnished D and trimming. The sample yields about 300,000 clones, about 90% seen once. The clonotype was recovered from a woman in her twenties or thirties with COVID-19, enrolled during active disease. Sequencing input: peripheral blood.

This CDR3 is CATSDLRRGAGYHEQFF. The CDR3 bases are TGTGCCACCAGTGATTTGAGGCGGGGGGCCGGGTATCATGAGCAGTTCTTC. V usage is TRBV24-1 and J usage is TRBJ2-1; TRBD2 matches at 8 bases. In germline, CDR1 is KGHDR, CDR2 SFDVKD. The CDR3 is 17 amino acids. J lost 8 bases, V lost 0 bases, and 11 bases had no gene match.